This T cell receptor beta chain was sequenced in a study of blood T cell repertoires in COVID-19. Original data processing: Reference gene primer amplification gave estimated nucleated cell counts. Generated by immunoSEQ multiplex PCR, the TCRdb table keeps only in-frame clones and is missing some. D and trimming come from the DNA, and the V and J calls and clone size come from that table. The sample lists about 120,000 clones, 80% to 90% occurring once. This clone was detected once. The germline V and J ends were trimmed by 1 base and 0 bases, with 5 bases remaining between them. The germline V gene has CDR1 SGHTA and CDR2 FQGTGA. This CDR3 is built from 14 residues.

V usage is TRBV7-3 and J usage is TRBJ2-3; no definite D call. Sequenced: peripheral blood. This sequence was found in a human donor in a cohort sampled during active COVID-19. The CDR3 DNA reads TGTGCCAGCAGCTTAATTCATAGCACAGATACGCAGTATTTT. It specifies CASSLIHSTDTQYF. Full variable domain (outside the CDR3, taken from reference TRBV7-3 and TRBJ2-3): GAGVSQTPSNKVTEKGKYVELRCDPISGHTALYWYRQSLGQGPEFLIYFQGTGAADDSGLPNDRFFAVRPEGSVSTLKIQRTERGDSAVYLCASSLIHSTDTQYFGPGTRLTVL.